The present TCR beta chain was sequenced within a study of T cells after yellow fever vaccination. The study's findings and limits: Clonotypes found in both CD4 and CD8 compartments made up a small share. The secondary response was weaker, and its peak arrived faster, on day 5 versus 15. Among primary-vaccination clones, most reappeared after the booster, at approximately 97% for CD4 and around 90% for CD8.

Looked up from germline, CDR1 is LGHNA and CDR2 is YSLEER. The CDR3 sequence is 14 residues long. V dropped 4 bases and J dropped 9 bases, with 15 bases sitting between them. A 5'RACE template-switching step, the method used to make TCR cDNA, added a universal primer site and UMIs. MiXCR was run by TCRdb on the 5' RACE reads, yielding one entry per CDR3 protein. Among 300,000 to 400,000 distinct CDR3 sequences, 8.5% to 10% were seen once, and the ten largest hold about 20%. This clonotype came up a few times. Its antigen is unknown. This chain connects TRBV4-3 to TRBJ2-2; D may be TRBD1 (5 bases). This material consisted of PBMCs, taken on the day of the first yellow fever vaccination. The receptor comes from a man younger than 30 who received the YFV17D yellow fever vaccine. The CDR3 loop reads CASSLGRAARELFF. In DNA form, the CDR3 reads TGCGCCAGCAGCCTCGGCAGGGCCGCCCGGGAGCTGTTTTTT.